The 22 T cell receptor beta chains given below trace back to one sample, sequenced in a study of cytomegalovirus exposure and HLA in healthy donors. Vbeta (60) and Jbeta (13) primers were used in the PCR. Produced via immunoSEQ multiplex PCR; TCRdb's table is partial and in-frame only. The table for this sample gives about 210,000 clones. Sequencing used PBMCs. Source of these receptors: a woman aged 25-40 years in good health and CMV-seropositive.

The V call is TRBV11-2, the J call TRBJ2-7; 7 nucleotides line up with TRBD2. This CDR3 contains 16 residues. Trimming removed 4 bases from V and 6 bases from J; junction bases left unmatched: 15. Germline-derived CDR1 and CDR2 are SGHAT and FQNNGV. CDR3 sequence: CASSSLRGRDPSEQYF. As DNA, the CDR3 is TGTGCCAGCAGCTCCCTGCGCGGGAGAGATCCTTCCGAGCAGTACTTC.

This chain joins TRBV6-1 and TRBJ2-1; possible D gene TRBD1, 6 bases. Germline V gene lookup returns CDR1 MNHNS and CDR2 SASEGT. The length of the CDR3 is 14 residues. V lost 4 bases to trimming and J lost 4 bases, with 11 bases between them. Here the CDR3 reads CASSGWTEYNEQFF. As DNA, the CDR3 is TGTGCCAGCAGTGGTTGGACAGAATACAATGAGCAGTTCTTC.

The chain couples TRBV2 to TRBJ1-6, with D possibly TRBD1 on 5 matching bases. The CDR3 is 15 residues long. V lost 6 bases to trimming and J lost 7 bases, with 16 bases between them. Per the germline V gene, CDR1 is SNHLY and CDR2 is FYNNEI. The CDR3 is CASRSSDRYNSPLHF. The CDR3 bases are TGTGCCAGCAGGTCATCTGACAGATACAATTCACCCCTCCACTTT.

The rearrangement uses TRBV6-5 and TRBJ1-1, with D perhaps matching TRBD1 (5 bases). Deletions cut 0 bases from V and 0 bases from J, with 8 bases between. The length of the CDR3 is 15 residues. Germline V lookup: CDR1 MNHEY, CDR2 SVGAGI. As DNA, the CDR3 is TGTGCCAGCAGTTACTCGCCAGGGATGAACACTGAAGCTTTCTTT. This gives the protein CASSYSPGMNTEAFF.

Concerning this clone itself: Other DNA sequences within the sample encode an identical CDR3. CDR3 nucleotides: TGTGCCAGCTCACCCCCCTATAGCAATCAGCCCCAGCATTTT. Protein: CASSPPYSNQPQHF. The chain employs TRBV18 and TRBJ1-5; the D is unclear. The CDR3 consists of 14 residues. The germline V and J ends were trimmed by 3 bases and 0 bases, with 6 bases remaining between them. From germline, CDR1 is KGHSH and CDR2 LQKENI.

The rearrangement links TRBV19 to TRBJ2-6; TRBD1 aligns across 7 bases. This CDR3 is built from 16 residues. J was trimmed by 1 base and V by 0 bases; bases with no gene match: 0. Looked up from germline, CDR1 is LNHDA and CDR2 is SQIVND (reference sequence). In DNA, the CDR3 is TGTGCCAGTAGTATAGAGACAGGGTCTGGGGCCAACGTCCTGACTTTC. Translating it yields CASSIETGSGANVLTF.

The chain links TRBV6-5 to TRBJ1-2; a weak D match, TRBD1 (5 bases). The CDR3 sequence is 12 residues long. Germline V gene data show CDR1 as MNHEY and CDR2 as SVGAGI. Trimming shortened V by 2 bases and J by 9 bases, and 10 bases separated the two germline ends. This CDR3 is CASSYQAGSYTF. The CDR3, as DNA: TGTGCCAGCAGTTACCAGGCAGGGAGCTACACCTTC.

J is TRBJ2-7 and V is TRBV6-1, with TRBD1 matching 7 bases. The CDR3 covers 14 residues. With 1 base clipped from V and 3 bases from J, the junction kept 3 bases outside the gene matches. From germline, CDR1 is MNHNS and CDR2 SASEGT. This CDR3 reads CASSEVPGGYEQYF. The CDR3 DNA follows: TGTGCCAGCAGTGAAGTTCCAGGGGGCTACGAGCAGTACTTC.

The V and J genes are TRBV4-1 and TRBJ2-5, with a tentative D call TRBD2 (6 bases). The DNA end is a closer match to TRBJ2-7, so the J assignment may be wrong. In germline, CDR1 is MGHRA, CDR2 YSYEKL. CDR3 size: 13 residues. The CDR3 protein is CASRDLDYYEQYF. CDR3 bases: TGCGCCAGCAGAGACCTGGACTACTACGAGCAGTACTTC.

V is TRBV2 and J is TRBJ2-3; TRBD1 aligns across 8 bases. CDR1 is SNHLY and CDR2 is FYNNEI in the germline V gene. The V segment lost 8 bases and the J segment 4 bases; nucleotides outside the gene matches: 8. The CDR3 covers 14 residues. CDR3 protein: CASLDRGKADTQYF. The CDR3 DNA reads TGTGCCAGCCTTGACAGGGGTAAAGCAGATACGCAGTATTTT.

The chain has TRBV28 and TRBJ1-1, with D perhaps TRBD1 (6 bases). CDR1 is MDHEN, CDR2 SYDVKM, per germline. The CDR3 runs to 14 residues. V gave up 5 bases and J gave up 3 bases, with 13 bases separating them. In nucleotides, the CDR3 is TGTGCCAGCAGTGCTACAGGGAGATACACTGAAGCTTTCTTT. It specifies CASSATGRYTEAFF.

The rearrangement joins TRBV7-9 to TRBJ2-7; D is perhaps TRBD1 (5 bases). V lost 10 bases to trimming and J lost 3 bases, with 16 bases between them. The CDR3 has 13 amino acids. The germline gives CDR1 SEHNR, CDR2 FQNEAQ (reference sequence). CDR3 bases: TGTGCCATCGGCAGGGCAGGTGGCTACGAGCAGTACTTC. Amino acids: CAIGRAGGYEQYF.

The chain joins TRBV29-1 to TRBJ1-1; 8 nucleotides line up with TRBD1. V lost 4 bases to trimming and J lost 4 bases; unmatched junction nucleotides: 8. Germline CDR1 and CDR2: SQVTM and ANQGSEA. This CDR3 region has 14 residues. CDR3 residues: CSVVRTGKLTEAFF. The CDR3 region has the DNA TGCAGCGTTGTCCGGACAGGGAAGCTCACTGAAGCTTTCTTT.

CDR3 region: CASSQGQGATGELFF. As DNA, the CDR3 is TGCGCCAGCAGCCAGGGACAGGGGGCTACCGGGGAGCTGTTTTTT. The chain joins TRBV4-1 to TRBJ2-2; 12 bases map to TRBD1. Germline V gives CDR1 MGHRA, CDR2 YSYEKL. This CDR3 is 15 amino acids long. V was clipped by 3 bases and J by 5 bases; unmatched bases: 1.

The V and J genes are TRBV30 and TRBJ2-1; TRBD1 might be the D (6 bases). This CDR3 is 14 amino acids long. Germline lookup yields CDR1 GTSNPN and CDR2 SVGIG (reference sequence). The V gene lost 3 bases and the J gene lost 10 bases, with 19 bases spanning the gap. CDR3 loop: CAWSHGQTNWEQFF. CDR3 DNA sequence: TGTGCCTGGAGCCACGGACAGACGAATTGGGAGCAGTTCTTC.

The CDR3 sequence is CASSSALPGQGAYEQYF. CDR3 sequence (DNA): TGTGCCAGCAGTTCAGCCCTCCCGGGACAGGGGGCTTACGAGCAGTACTTC. The V and J genes are TRBV7-9 and TRBJ2-7; 12 positions agree with TRBD1. The CDR3 runs 17 residues. Germline CDR1 reads SEHNR; CDR2 reads FQNEAQ (reference sequence). Trimming took 6 bases from V and 4 from J; bases not matched to a gene: 13.

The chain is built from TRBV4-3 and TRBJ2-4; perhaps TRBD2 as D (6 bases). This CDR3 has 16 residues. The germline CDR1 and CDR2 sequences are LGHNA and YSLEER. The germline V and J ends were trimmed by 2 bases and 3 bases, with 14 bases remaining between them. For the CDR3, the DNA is TGCGCCAGCAGCCAAATCCCCCTGGGGGGCAAAAACATTCAGTACTTC. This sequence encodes CASSQIPLGGKNIQYF.

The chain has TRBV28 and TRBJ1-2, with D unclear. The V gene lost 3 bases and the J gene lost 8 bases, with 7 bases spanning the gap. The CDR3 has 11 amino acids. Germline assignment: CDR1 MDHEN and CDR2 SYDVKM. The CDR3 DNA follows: TGTGCCAGCAGTTTGTGGAGCGGCTACACCTTC. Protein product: CASSLWSGYTF.

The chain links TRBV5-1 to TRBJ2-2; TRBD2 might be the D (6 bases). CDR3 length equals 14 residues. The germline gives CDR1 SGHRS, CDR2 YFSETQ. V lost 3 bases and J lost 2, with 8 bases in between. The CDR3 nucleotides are TGCGCCAGCAGCTGGGGGGTTAACACCGGGGAGCTGTTTTTT. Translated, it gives CASSWGVNTGELFF.

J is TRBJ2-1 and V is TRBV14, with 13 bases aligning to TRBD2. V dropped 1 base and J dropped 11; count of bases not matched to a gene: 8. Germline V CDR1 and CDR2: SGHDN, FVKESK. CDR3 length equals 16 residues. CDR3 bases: TGTGCCAGCAGCCAAGGACTAGCGGGGGGCAAGAATAAGCAGTTCTTC. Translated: CASSQGLAGGKNKQFF.

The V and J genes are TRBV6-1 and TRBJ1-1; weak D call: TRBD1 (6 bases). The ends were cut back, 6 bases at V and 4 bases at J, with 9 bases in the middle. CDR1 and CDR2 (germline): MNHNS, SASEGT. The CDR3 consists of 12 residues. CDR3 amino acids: CASRTGPTEAFF. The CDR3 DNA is TGTGCCAGCAGAACAGGGCCCACTGAAGCTTTCTTT.

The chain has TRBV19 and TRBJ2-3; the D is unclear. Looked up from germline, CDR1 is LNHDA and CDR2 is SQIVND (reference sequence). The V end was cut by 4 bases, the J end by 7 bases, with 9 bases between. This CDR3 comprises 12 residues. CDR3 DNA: TGTGCCAGTAGTACTTCTCTTTATACGCAGTATTTT. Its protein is CASSTSLYTQYF.